These 26 T cell receptor beta chains were sequenced from one sample in a study of human T cells and chemical hapten exposure. Time point defined: patch test 3, about 24 weeks after DPC sensitization. Regarding treatment: therapeutic diphenylcyclopropenone sensitization with weekly scalp DPC. MiXCR was run by TCRdb on the RACE reads, yielding one entry per CDR3 protein. The table includes over 70,000 distinct CDR3 sequences, approximately 11% detected once. Sequencing used whole blood, obtained in connection with sensitization to the hapten diphenylcyclopropenone (DPC). All receptors come from a woman in her 30s with alopecia areata. Some clones in this sample may be carry-over from other donors' samples.

V usage is TRBV20-1 and J usage is TRBJ2-1; 12 nucleotides match TRBD1. The V gene end was trimmed by 5 bases and the J gene end by 0 bases; junction bases not matched to a gene: 11. CDR3 length: 18 amino acids. Germline-derived CDR1 and CDR2 are DFQATT and SNEGSKA (reference sequence). CDR3 nucleotides: TGCAGTGCTGGAGGGGACAGGGGGCTCCAGAGCTCCTACAATGAGCAGTTCTTC. It codes for CSAGGDRGLQSSYNEQFF.

The chain has TRBV12-5 and TRBJ2-7, with TRBD2 matching over 7 bases. This CDR3 is 18 amino acids long. J lost 1 base, V lost 6 bases, and 18 bases had no gene match. CDR1 is LGHNT, CDR2 FRNRAP, per germline. In DNA, the CDR3 is TGTGCTAGTGGCCCCCCCCGGGGAGGGGTTTCAGGGTCCTACGAGCAGTACGTC. Amino acid sequence: CASGPPRGGVSGSYEQYV.

This clonotype was counted between two and nine times. This chain uses TRBV6-2 or TRBV6-3 with TRBJ1-6; 8 bases are shared with TRBD1. CDR1 and CDR2 (germline): MNHEY, SVGEGT. This CDR3 is built from 17 residues. V lost 2 bases, J lost 11 bases, and 14 bases stayed unmatched. DNA for the CDR3: TGTGCCAGCAGTTACGGGGCAGGGGGCCGCGTTATTCCACCCCTCCACTTT. Protein sequence: CASSYGAGGRVIPPLHF.

This clonotype was seen only a few times. The V and J genes are TRBV5-1 and TRBJ1-1; 8 bases are a match to TRBD1. Germline lookup yields CDR1 SGHRS and CDR2 YFSETQ. The CDR3 contains 14 residues. The ends lost 1 base at V and 3 bases at J; junction bases unmatched: 2. CDR3 coding DNA: TGCGCCAGCAGCTTGCAGGGGGCTGACACTGAAGCTTTCTTT. It yields the protein CASSLQGADTEAFF. The full variable domain, with the rest looked up from reference TRBV5-1 and TRBJ1-1, is KAGVTQTPRYLIKTRGQQVTLSCSPISGHRSVSWYQQTPGQGLQFLFEYFSETQRNKGNFPGRFSGRQFSNSRSEMNVSTLELGDSALYLCASSLQGADTEAFFGQGTRLTVV.

In its sample, this clonotype was seen many times. The J gene is TRBJ1-1, the V gene TRBV12-3 or TRBV12-4; weak D call: TRBD1 (5 bases). V gave up 7 bases and J gave up 3 bases, with 15 bases separating them. The CDR3 is 14 amino acids. CDR3 sequence reads: CASIPGEGDTEAFF. CDR3 DNA: TGTGCCAGCATTCCGGGGGAAGGAGACACTGAAGCTTTCTTT.

This clonotype appeared a few times. The rearrangement links TRBV4-2 to TRBJ1-4; D is ambiguous. CDR1 is LGHNA and CDR2 is YNFKEQ in the germline V gene. Trimming shortened V by 4 bases and J by 4 bases, and 10 bases separated the two germline ends. The CDR3 consists of 14 residues. Here the CDR3 DNA reads TGTGCCAGCAGCCTCAACCGATTTAATGAAAAACTGTTTTTT. Translating gives CASSLNRFNEKLFF.

Regarding this clonotype: One junction end does not reproduce the germline sequence, and a read error may be involved. The chain combines TRBV7-8 with TRBJ2-6; 9 bases match TRBD2. Germline lookup yields CDR1 SGHVS and CDR2 FQNEAQ. The CDR3 runs to 17 residues. CDR3: CASSLERAGGGLKTLAF. CDR3 nucleotide sequence: TGTGCCAGCAGCTTAGAACGTGCGGGAGGGGGACTGAAAACCCTGGCTTTC.

Note on this clonotype: A much larger clone lies one base from this, so it may be a read error. CDR3 in amino acids: CASNWPVARSLNEQFF. CDR3 DNA: TGTGCCAGCAATTGGCCGGTAGCTCGCAGTTTGAATGAGCAGTTCTTC. This sequence joins TRBV12-3 or TRBV12-4 and TRBJ2-1, with no clear D. V lost 7 bases and J 7 bases, leaving 23 bases between the germline ends. The CDR3 is 16 amino acids.

This clonotype has at least ten counts. The V call is TRBV28, the J call TRBJ1-1; weak D call: TRBD1 (5 bases). Germline CDR1 and CDR2: MDHEN and SYDVKM. This CDR3 has 15 residues. Trimming cost V 7 bases and J 3 bases, with 18 bases left between them. The CDR3 sequence: CASTEPRGPHTEAFF. CDR3 in DNA: TGTGCCAGCACCGAACCCCGGGGCCCACACACTGAAGCTTTCTTT.

In this sample, this clonotype turned up many times. The chain is built from TRBV6-5 and TRBJ2-6, with 7 positions matching TRBD1. Germline V gene lookup returns CDR1 MNHEY and CDR2 SVGAGI. This CDR3 is built from 15 residues. Trimming at V came to 6 bases and at J to 0 bases, leaving 2 bases not matched to a gene. In nucleotides, the CDR3 is TGTGCCAGCAGGGGACAGATCTCTGGGGCCAACGTCCTGACTTTC. Translated, it gives CASRGQISGANVLTF.

This clonotype was seen repeatedly, ten times or more. The V call is TRBV6-6, the J call TRBJ1-1; D call uncertain. Germline V CDR1 and CDR2: MNHNY, SVGAGI (reference sequence). This CDR3 has 13 amino acids. V shed 8 bases and J shed 1 base, with 11 bases lying between them. The CDR3 here is CASALRENTEAFF. The CDR3 coding sequence is TGTGCCAGCGCATTAAGGGAGAACACTGAAGCTTTCTTT.

This clonotype was observed many times. The CDR3 region is CASSQEVQNEQFF. The CDR3, as DNA: TGCGCCAGCAGCCAAGAAGTACAGAATGAGCAGTTCTTC. This chain connects TRBV4-3 to TRBJ2-1; D remains ambiguous. This CDR3 contains 13 residues. CDR1 is LGHNA, CDR2 YSLEER, per germline. The ends were cut back, 0 bases at V and 7 bases at J, with 7 bases in the middle.

This clonotype was detected many times. CDR3 sequence reads: CASSLARTAGELFF. The CDR3 region has the DNA TGTGCCAGCAGCTTAGCGCGGACAGCCGGGGAGCTGTTTTTT. The chain links TRBV11-2 to TRBJ2-2; weak D call: TRBD1 (6 bases). CDR3 size: 14 residues. CDR1 is SGHAT and CDR2 is FQNNGV in the germline V gene. Deletions cut 1 base from V and 6 bases from J, with 9 bases between.

The chain recombines TRBV18 with TRBJ1-3; TRBD1 might be the D (5 bases). V lost 2 bases and J lost 4, with 9 bases in between. CDR3 length: 14 amino acids. CDR1 is KGHSH, CDR2 LQKENI, per germline. The CDR3 sequence is CASSPEGHGNTIYF. CDR3 DNA: TGTGCCAGCTCACCAGAGGGGCACGGAAACACCATATATTTT.

This clonotype has ten or more counts. V and J are TRBV19 and TRBJ1-5; a weak D match, TRBD1 (5 bases). Trimming took off 6 bases at V and 0 bases at J, with 6 bases between the two ends. There are 13 residues in the CDR3. Germline V gene sequence: CDR1 LNHDA, CDR2 SQIVND (reference sequence). The CDR3 reads CASRGRSNQPQHF. CDR3 coding DNA: TGTGCCAGTAGGGGACGTAGCAATCAGCCCCAGCATTTT.

This clonotype has ten or more counts. V and J are TRBV12-3 or TRBV12-4 and TRBJ1-3; tentatively, D is TRBD1 (5 bases). V was shortened by 5 bases and J by 6 bases, with 8 bases between the two germline ends. CDR3 size: 12 residues. The DNA of the CDR3 is TGTGCCAGCAGTACCAGGGAAAACACCATATATTTT. Protein sequence: CASSTRENTIYF.

This clonotype was detected a few times. The CDR3: CATSEGADNQPQHF. CDR3 DNA: TGTGCCACCAGTGAAGGGGCAGACAATCAGCCCCAGCATTTT. The gene calls are TRBV24-1 and TRBJ1-5, with a tentative D call TRBD1 (5 bases). Trimming took 4 bases from V and 3 from J, leaving 9 bases between them. Germline V lookup: CDR1 KGHDR, CDR2 SFDVKD. The CDR3 consists of 14 residues.

The gene calls are TRBV7-8 and TRBJ2-5, with D unclear. Between the trimmed V and J ends, which lost 2 bases and 3 bases, there was a span of 10 bases. Germline loops: CDR1 SGHVS, CDR2 FQNEAQ. The CDR3 sequence is 14 residues long. CDR3 sequence reads: CASSLFSSEETQYF. The CDR3 DNA follows: TGTGCCAGCAGCTTATTCAGCTCTGAAGAGACCCAGTACTTC. The variable domain in full, completed from reference TRBV7-8 and TRBJ2-5, reads GAGVSQSPRYKVAKRGQDVALRCDPISGHVSLFWYQQALGQGPEFLTYFQNEAQLDKSGLPSDRFFAERPEGSVSTLKIQRTQQEDSAVYLCASSLFSSEETQYFGPGTRLLVL.

This clonotype occurred many times. The chain couples TRBV3-1 to TRBJ2-7, with 9 positions matching TRBD1. With V trimmed by 5 bases and J by 3 bases, 8 bases remained unmatched. The CDR3 is made up of 15 amino acids. Germline V CDR1 and CDR2: LGHDT, YNNKEL (reference sequence). In nucleotides, the CDR3 is TGTGCCAGCAGCTCCCCGGGACAGGGTGTCTACGAGCAGTACTTC. Protein product: CASSSPGQGVYEQYF.

This clonotype occurred many times. This chain uses TRBV7-9 with TRBJ2-3; 7 bases are shared with TRBD1. Unmatched junction bases numbered 7, after V lost 5 bases and J lost 5 bases. The CDR3 spans 14 residues. Looked up from germline, CDR1 is SEHNR and CDR2 is FQNEAQ (reference sequence). For the CDR3, the DNA is TGTGCCAGCAGCACCCATCGACAGGGAGATACGCAGTATTTT. Translating gives CASSTHRQGDTQYF.

Note on this clonotype: A much larger clone lies one base from this, so it may be a read error. The CDR3 coding sequence is TGTGCCAACAGTCCCCCCCGACAGGGGGGAACTGAAGCTTTCTTT. Its protein product is CANSPPRQGGTEAFF. The chain is built from TRBV6-2 or TRBV6-3 and TRBJ1-1; 9 nucleotides match TRBD1. CDR3 length: 15 residues. CDR1 is MNHEY and CDR2 is SVGEGT in the germline V gene.

The CDR3 coding sequence is TGTGCCAGCAGCCAGGGCACGGGGGCATTAAGCTATGGCTACACCTTC. Translated, it gives CASSQGTGALSYGYTF. This chain joins TRBV3-1 and TRBJ1-2, with a tentative D call TRBD1 (6 bases). The CDR3 spans 16 residues. V lost 3 bases, J lost 4 bases, and 18 bases lay in between. The V gene's germline CDR1 is LGHDT and CDR2 YNNKEL (reference sequence).

This clonotype was observed at least ten times. The DNA for the CDR3 is TGCAGCGTTGAACCATGGAGCACAGATACGCAGTATTTT. This gives the protein CSVEPWSTDTQYF. The V call is TRBV29-1, the J call TRBJ2-3; D is undetermined. This CDR3 spans 13 amino acids. The V gene lost 2 bases and the J gene lost 0 bases, with 6 bases spanning the gap. Per the germline V gene, CDR1 is SQVTM and CDR2 is ANQGSEA.

This clonotype was recorded a few times. V and J are TRBV28 and TRBJ1-1, with D perhaps TRBD1 (6 bases). The V and J ends lost 10 bases and 7 bases respectively, with 13 bases between them. The CDR3 totals 11 residues. The germline CDR1 and CDR2 sequences are MDHEN and SYDVKM. CDR3 region: CATFRGLEAFF. The CDR3 nucleotides read TGTGCCACCTTCAGGGGCCTTGAAGCTTTCTTT.

This clonotype appeared a few times. CDR3 in amino acids: CASSYQAGNTDTQYF. CDR3 in DNA: TGTGCCAGCAGCTACCAAGCGGGAAACACAGATACGCAGTATTTT. The chain combines TRBV7-2 with TRBJ2-3; TRBD2 matches at 7 bases. Losses at the gene ends were 4 bases for V and 2 bases for J; bases not matched to a gene: 6. The CDR3 contains 15 residues. Looked up from germline, CDR1 is SGHTA and CDR2 is FQGNSA.

The rearrangement joins TRBV6-4 to TRBJ2-3; D is perhaps TRBD2 (5 bases). This CDR3 is built from 13 residues. The germline gives CDR1 MRHNA, CDR2 SNTAGT. Trimming removed 2 bases at V and 5 bases at J, with 8 bases between. CDR3 amino acids: CASSDTSEDTQYF. In nucleotides, the CDR3 is TGTGCCAGCAGTGACACTAGTGAAGATACGCAGTATTTT.